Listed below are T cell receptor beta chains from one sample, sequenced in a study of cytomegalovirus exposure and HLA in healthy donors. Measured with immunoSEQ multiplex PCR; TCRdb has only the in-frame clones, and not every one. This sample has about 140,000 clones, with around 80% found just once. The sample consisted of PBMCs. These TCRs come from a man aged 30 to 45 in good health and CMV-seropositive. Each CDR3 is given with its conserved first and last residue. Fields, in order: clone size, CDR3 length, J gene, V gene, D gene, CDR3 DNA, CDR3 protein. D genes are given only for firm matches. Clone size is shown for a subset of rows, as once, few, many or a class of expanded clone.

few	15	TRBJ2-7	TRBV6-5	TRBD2	TGTGCCAGCACTATGCGGGGGGCCGCCGGTTACGAGCAGTACTTC	CASTMRGAAGYEQYF
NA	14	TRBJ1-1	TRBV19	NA	TGTGCCAGTAGTGGGTTAGGGAGAGGAACTGAAGCTTTCTTT	CASSGLGRGTEAFF
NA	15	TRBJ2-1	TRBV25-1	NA	TGTGCCAGCAGTGCCGGGGAAAGCTCCTACAATGAGCAGTTCTTC	CASSAGESSYNEQFF
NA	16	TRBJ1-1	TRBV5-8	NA	TGTGCCAGCAGCCCGACGCAGACAGCCAAGAACACTGAAGCTTTCTTT	CASSPTQTAKNTEAFF
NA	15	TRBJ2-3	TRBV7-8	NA	TGTGCCAGCAGCCCGTTGCCGGGGTTAACAGATACGCAGTATTTT	CASSPLPGLTDTQYF
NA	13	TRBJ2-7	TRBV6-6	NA	TGTGCCAGCAATCAGGGGTTGTCTTACGAGCAGTACTTC	CASNQGLSYEQYF
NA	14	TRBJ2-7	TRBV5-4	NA	TGTGCCAGCGCAAGGACAGCAGGGTCCTACGAGCAGTACTTC	CASARTAGSYEQYF
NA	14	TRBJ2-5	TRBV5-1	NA	TGCGCCAGCGCGGGAACAGGGGCAGGGGAGACCCAGTACTTC	CASAGTGAGETQYF
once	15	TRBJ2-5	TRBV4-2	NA	TGTGCCAGCAGCCAAGATTCGAGGCGGCAAGAGACCCAGTACTTC	CASSQDSRRQETQYF
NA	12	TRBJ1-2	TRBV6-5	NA	TGTGCCAGCAGTTCGGGACTGGATGGCTACACCTTC	CASSSGLDGYTF
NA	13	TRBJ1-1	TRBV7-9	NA	TGTGCCAGCAGCTTAACTATGAACACTGAAGCTTTCTTT	CASSLTMNTEAFF
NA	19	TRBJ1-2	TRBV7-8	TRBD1	TGTGCCAGCAGCCTTAGTAGTGGGAACGGCAGGGGGCAGAGAAGTGGCTACACCTTC	CASSLSSGNGRGQRSGYTF
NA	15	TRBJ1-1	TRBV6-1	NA	TGTGCCAGCAGTCCTACTTCGGGACAAAACACTGAAGCTTTCTTT	CASSPTSGQNTEAFF
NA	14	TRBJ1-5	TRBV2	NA	TGTGCCAGCAGTGAACTTAATAGCAATCAGCCCCAGCATTTT	CASSELNSNQPQHF